A selection of T cell receptor beta chains follows, all from one sample in a study of shared clonotypes between healthy human individuals. Assay used: immunoSEQ multiplex PCR; TCRdb lists only in-frame clones, some missing. The profile shows fewer than 1.6 million clones, approximately 98.5% of them singletons. Sequencing was done on a sample of naive CD4+ T cells sorted from blood. These TCRs come from a man younger than 45 in good health. The CDR3 runs from the conserved cysteine through the conserved F or W. The order of the fields is V gene, clone size, J gene, D gene, CDR3 DNA, CDR3 protein. The D gene is left open where the match is weak. Clone size is given for some rows only: seen once, a few or many times, or a class if the clone is expanded.

V: TRBV29-1
size: -
J: TRBJ1-5
D: TRBD1
DNA: TGCAGCGCAGGGGGCATTAATCAGCCCCAGCATTTT
CDR3: CSAGGINQPQHF

V: TRBV9
size: once
J: TRBJ2-2
D: TRBD2
DNA: TGTGCCAGCAGCGTAAACTCTCTGCGGGAGAGCACCGGGGAGCTGTTTTTT
CDR3: CASSVNSLRESTGELFF

V: TRBV5-1
size: few
J: TRBJ1-3
D: -
DNA: TGCGCCAGCAGCTTGGTCGCCAGGTCAGTGGACACCATATATTTT
CDR3: CASSLVARSVDTIYF

V: TRBV18
size: once
J: TRBJ2-2
D: -
DNA: TGTGCCAGCTCACCTGCCGGGACAATGAACACCGGGGAGCTGTTTTTT
CDR3: CASSPAGTMNTGELFF

V: TRBV11-2
size: once
J: TRBJ2-7
D: TRBD2
DNA: TGTGCCAGCAGCCGGAGCGGGATATCCTACGAGCAGTACTTC
CDR3: CASSRSGISYEQYF

V: TRBV18
size: -
J: TRBJ2-6
D: TRBD1
DNA: TGTGCCAGCTCACCAACCGGGACAGGGGCCTCTGGGGCCAACGTCCTGACTTTC
CDR3: CASSPTGTGASGANVLTF

V: TRBV28
size: -
J: TRBJ1-2
D: -
DNA: TGTGCCAGCAGTTTGCTTGCCGGGACCTATGGCTACACCTTC
CDR3: CASSLLAGTYGYTF

V: TRBV2
size: -
J: TRBJ2-7
D: -
DNA: TGTGCCAGCAGTGATCACGGACAGACCTACGAGCAGTACTTC
CDR3: CASSDHGQTYEQYF

V: TRBV29-1
size: -
J: TRBJ2-5
D: -
DNA: TGCAGCGTCAACATGGGAGAGACCCAGTACTTC
CDR3: CSVNMGETQYF

V: TRBV9
size: -
J: TRBJ2-7
D: -
DNA: TGTGCCAGCAGCGTAGAAGGGAACACCTACGAGCAGTACTTC
CDR3: CASSVEGNTYEQYF

V: TRBV2
size: -
J: TRBJ2-1
D: -
DNA: TGTGCCAGCAGCGGGACGGGGTACAATGAGCAGTTCTTC
CDR3: CASSGTGYNEQFF

V: TRBV27
size: -
J: TRBJ2-7
D: TRBD1
DNA: TGTGCCAGCATGGGAAGGGGGCGGTTGTCCTACGAGCAGTACTTC
CDR3: CASMGRGRLSYEQYF

V: TRBV19
size: -
J: TRBJ2-7
D: TRBD1
DNA: TGTGCCAGTAGCCGGACAGGGATGTTCTACGAGCAGTACTTC
CDR3: CASSRTGMFYEQYF

V: TRBV19
size: -
J: TRBJ2-7
D: -
DNA: TGTGCCTGGACCTACGAGCAGTACTTC
CDR3: CAWTYEQYF

V: TRBV19
size: -
J: TRBJ2-7
D: TRBD2
DNA: TGTGCCAGTTCTAGCGGGGTAAACTACGAGCAGTACTTC
CDR3: CASSSGVNYEQYF

V: TRBV9
size: -
J: TRBJ2-1
D: TRBD2
DNA: TGTGCCACAGCTCGAAGCGGGAGCTCCTACAATGAGCAGTTCTTC
CDR3: CATARSGSSYNEQFF

V: TRBV18
size: -
J: TRBJ1-4
D: -
DNA: TGTGCCAGCTCACCACAGGGACCCAACAATGAAAAACTGTTTTTT
CDR3: CASSPQGPNNEKLFF

V: TRBV5-1
size: -
J: TRBJ2-2
D: TRBD1
DNA: TGCGCCAGCAGCACCACAGGGGGTTCAACCGGGGAGCTGTTTTTT
CDR3: CASSTTGGSTGELFF

V: TRBV10-2
size: -
J: TRBJ1-4
D: -
DNA: TGCGCCAGCAGTCCCACCCTTTTCATCGGTGGTGAAAAACTGTTTTTT
CDR3: CASSPTLFIGGEKLFF

V: TRBV5-1
size: -
J: TRBJ2-5
D: -
DNA: TGCGCCAGCAGCCGCAATGAAGAGACCCAGTACTTC
CDR3: CASSRNEETQYF

V: TRBV9
size: -
J: TRBJ1-1
D: TRBD1
DNA: TGTGCCAGCAGCGTAGTGGGGGACAGGGGTGGCACTGAAGCTTTCTTT
CDR3: CASSVVGDRGGTEAFF

V: TRBV6-5
size: -
J: TRBJ2-2
D: -
DNA: TGTGCCAGCAGCTACGACGGATGGGCCGGGGAGCTGTTTTTT
CDR3: CASSYDGWAGELFF

V: TRBV6-6
size: -
J: TRBJ1-5
D: -
DNA: TGTGCCAGCAGTTACTGGGAGGGTAATGGCAATCAGCCCCAGCATTTT
CDR3: CASSYWEGNGNQPQHF

V: TRBV6-5
size: -
J: TRBJ1-5
D: TRBD1
DNA: TGTGCCAGCAGTTACAGGGGGCCCCATCAGCCCCAGCATTTT
CDR3: CASSYRGPHQPQHF

V: TRBV30
size: -
J: TRBJ2-7
D: TRBD1
DNA: TGTGCCTGGAGTAGGAGAAGCGGGACAGGGAGTTTCCAGTACTTC
CDR3: CAWSRRSGTGSFQYF

V: TRBV5-1
size: -
J: TRBJ2-3
D: -
DNA: TGCGCCAGCAGCTTGGTGGAGAATACGCAGTATTTT
CDR3: CASSLVENTQYF

V: TRBV7-2
size: -
J: TRBJ2-7
D: -
DNA: TGTGCCAGCAGCTCCGCTTGGGGACATAACTCCTACGAGCAGTACTTC
CDR3: CASSSAWGHNSYEQYF

V: TRBV5-6
size: -
J: TRBJ1-2
D: -
DNA: TGTGCCAGCAGCCGAGGCAGGACCGATGGCTACACCTTC
CDR3: CASSRGRTDGYTF

V: TRBV7-9
size: -
J: TRBJ2-3
D: TRBD2
DNA: TGTGCCAGCAGCTCCGATAGGGAGGGGTCAGATACGCAGTATTTT
CDR3: CASSSDREGSDTQYF

V: TRBV2
size: -
J: TRBJ2-7
D: -
DNA: TGTGCCAGCGGCCGGGACATCTCCTACGAGCAGTACTTC
CDR3: CASGRDISYEQYF

V: TRBV27
size: once
J: TRBJ2-5
D: -
DNA: TGTGCCAGCAGTTTACGGCGGAAAGAGACCCAGTACTTC
CDR3: CASSLRRKETQYF